A single sample is the source of the 16 T cell receptor beta chains below, sequenced in a study of blood T cell repertoires in COVID-19. Sequencing used immunoSEQ multiplex PCR; TCRdb keeps in-frame clones, though not all of them. This table has about 50,000 clones, 60% to 85% appearing once. Sequencing was carried out using peripheral blood. The source of these receptors is a man aged 45-60 years with active or convalescent COVID-19.

The chain combines TRBV11-2 with TRBJ1-5; possible D gene TRBD1, 5 bases. The CDR3 spans 16 residues. CDR1 and CDR2 (germline): SGHAT, FQNNGV. The germline V and J ends were trimmed by 1 base and 3 bases, with 13 bases remaining between them. CDR3 protein: CASSLGLTGDNQPQHF. The CDR3, as DNA: TGTGCCAGCAGCTTAGGTCTTACAGGTGACAATCAGCCCCAGCATTTT.

V is TRBV7-9 and J is TRBJ2-1; weak D call: TRBD2 (5 bases). This CDR3 has 15 residues. Trimming left V 5 bases short and J 1 base short, with 12 bases between. Germline CDR1 SEHNR, CDR2 FQNEAQ (reference sequence). CDR3 residues: CASSLGRASYNEQFF. CDR3 nucleotides: TGTGCCAGCAGCCTCGGGCGGGCATCCTACAATGAGCAGTTCTTC.

This chain uses TRBV5-6 with TRBJ2-2, with 9 bases that match TRBD1. Germline V lookup: CDR1 SGHDT, CDR2 YYEEEE. This CDR3 has 16 amino acids. The V and J ends lost 2 bases and 6 bases, in that order; junction bases with no gene match: 8. Here the CDR3 DNA reads TGTGCCAGCAGCTTACCGGGACAGGGAGAGGCCGGGGAGCTGTTTTTT. Translation gives CASSLPGQGEAGELFF.

The chain couples TRBV18 to TRBJ1-1, with D possibly matching TRBD1 (6 bases). The germline V gene has CDR1 KGHSH and CDR2 LQKENI. Trimming removed 4 bases from V and 0 bases from J, with 6 bases in between. The CDR3 runs to 13 residues. The CDR3 sequence is CASSRTVNTEAFF. Here the CDR3 DNA reads TGTGCCAGCTCACGGACAGTGAACACTGAAGCTTTCTTT.

This clone was picked up a small number of times. The J gene is TRBJ2-7, the V gene TRBV7-6; 9 positions agree with TRBD1. Germline lookup yields CDR1 SGHVS and CDR2 FNYEAQ. The junction had 11 bases not matched to a gene; V was cut back by 1 base and J by 7 bases. CDR3 length equals 16 residues. CDR3 sequence: CASSLVRPGQGGEQYF. The CDR3 DNA reads as TGTGCCAGCAGCTTAGTAAGACCGGGACAGGGCGGGGAGCAGTACTTC.

The V and J genes are TRBV19 and TRBJ2-3; 9 positions agree with TRBD1. The CDR3 runs to 14 residues. Germline CDR1 is LNHDA and CDR2 is SQIVND (reference sequence). Germline trimming cut 6 bases from V and 7 bases from J; bases unmatched to any gene: 8. The CDR3 DNA reads as TGTGCCAGTAGGCCCGGGACAGGGAGTCATACGCAGTATTTT. Translated, it gives CASRPGTGSHTQYF.

V gene TRBV12-3 or TRBV12-4 combines with J gene TRBJ2-7; TRBD1 might be the D (5 bases). V lost 3 bases and J lost 3, with 9 bases in between. There are 13 residues in the CDR3. As DNA, the CDR3 is TGTGCCAGCAGTTTCCGCAGGGACTACGAGCAGTACTTC. Its translation is CASSFRRDYEQYF.

The chain joins TRBV25-1 to TRBJ2-7; TRBD1 might be the D (5 bases). Per germline, CDR1 MGHDK and CDR2 SYGVNS. This CDR3 region has 15 residues. The germline V and J ends were trimmed by 7 bases and 5 bases, with 21 bases remaining between them. CDR3: CASKNNVAGYDEQYF. For the CDR3, the DNA is TGTGCCAGCAAGAATAACGTGGCAGGGTACGACGAGCAGTACTTC.

The V gene is TRBV7-8, the J gene TRBJ2-1; the match to TRBD2 covers 9 bases. Germline trimming cut 3 bases from V and 4 bases from J; bases unmatched to any gene: 4. This CDR3 is built from 15 residues. CDR1 is SGHVS, CDR2 FQNEAQ, per germline. The CDR3 sequence is CASSFASGIYNEQFF. CDR3 nucleotide sequence: TGTGCCAGCAGCTTTGCTAGCGGGATTTACAATGAGCAGTTCTTC.

For the CDR3, the DNA is TGTGCCAGCAGTGCGTTGAGGACAGGGAAGGGTTGCACCTTC. Translated, it gives CASSALRTGKGCTF. The rearrangement joins TRBV2 to TRBJ1-2; 8 positions match TRBD1. The CDR3 length is 14 residues. Germline V CDR1 and CDR2: SNHLY, FYNNEI. V lost 4 bases, J lost 13 bases, and 14 bases stayed unmatched.

The J gene is TRBJ2-1, the V gene TRBV12-5, with a weak D call TRBD1 (6 bases). The CDR3 covers 15 residues. Per the germline V gene, CDR1 is LGHNT and CDR2 is FRNRAP. The germline V and J ends were trimmed by 6 bases and 4 bases, with 16 bases remaining between them. CDR3 residues: CASGPDRTSYNEQFF. The DNA of the CDR3 is TGTGCTAGTGGCCCTGACAGGACATCTTACAATGAGCAGTTCTTC.

The rearrangement links TRBV27 to TRBJ1-2; D not resolved. CDR1 MNHEY and CDR2 SMNVEV come from the germline V gene (reference sequence). The length of the CDR3 is 13 residues. Trimming pared 5 bases from V and 4 bases from J, leaving 11 bases between. CDR3 in DNA: TGTGCCAGCAGTAACGGCCGGGTCTATGGCTACACCTTC. Translated: CASSNGRVYGYTF.

The rearrangement joins TRBV12-3 or TRBV12-4 to TRBJ1-4; D remains ambiguous. The CDR3 length is 13 residues. With 3 bases removed from V and 5 bases from J, the gap between germline ends came to 7 bases. The CDR3 region is CASSLLGNEKLFF. The CDR3 DNA reads TGTGCCAGCAGTTTGCTAGGCAATGAAAAACTGTTTTTT.

The chain couples TRBV3-1 (or the pseudogene TRBV3-2) to TRBJ1-6, with D unclear. Germline values: CDR1 LGHDT, CDR2 YNNKEL (reference sequence). The V end was cut by 1 base, the J end by 9 bases, with 10 bases between. CDR3 length: 14 residues. CDR3 DNA sequence: TGTGCCAGCAGCCAAGCCGCGCCTAGTTCACCCCTCCACTTT. It is translated as CASSQAAPSSPLHF.

This sequence joins TRBV3-1 (or the pseudogene TRBV3-2) and TRBJ1-1, with D possibly being TRBD1 (6 bases). The germline CDR1 and CDR2 sequences are LGHDT and YNNKEL (reference sequence). This CDR3 is built from 14 residues. The V gene lost 5 bases and the J gene lost 4 bases, with 14 bases spanning the gap. The CDR3 here is CASSSQGTGTEAFF. The CDR3 bases are TGTGCCAGCAGCTCTCAGGGGACGGGCACTGAAGCTTTCTTT.

This chain joins TRBV3-1 (or the pseudogene TRBV3-2) and TRBJ1-1; no firm D call. The germline gives CDR1 LGHDT, CDR2 YNNKEL (reference sequence). CDR3 size: 13 residues. Trimming took 1 base from V and 1 from J, leaving 4 bases between them. The CDR3 sequence is CASSQARNTEAFF. DNA for the CDR3: TGTGCCAGCAGCCAAGCCAGGAACACTGAAGCTTTCTTT.